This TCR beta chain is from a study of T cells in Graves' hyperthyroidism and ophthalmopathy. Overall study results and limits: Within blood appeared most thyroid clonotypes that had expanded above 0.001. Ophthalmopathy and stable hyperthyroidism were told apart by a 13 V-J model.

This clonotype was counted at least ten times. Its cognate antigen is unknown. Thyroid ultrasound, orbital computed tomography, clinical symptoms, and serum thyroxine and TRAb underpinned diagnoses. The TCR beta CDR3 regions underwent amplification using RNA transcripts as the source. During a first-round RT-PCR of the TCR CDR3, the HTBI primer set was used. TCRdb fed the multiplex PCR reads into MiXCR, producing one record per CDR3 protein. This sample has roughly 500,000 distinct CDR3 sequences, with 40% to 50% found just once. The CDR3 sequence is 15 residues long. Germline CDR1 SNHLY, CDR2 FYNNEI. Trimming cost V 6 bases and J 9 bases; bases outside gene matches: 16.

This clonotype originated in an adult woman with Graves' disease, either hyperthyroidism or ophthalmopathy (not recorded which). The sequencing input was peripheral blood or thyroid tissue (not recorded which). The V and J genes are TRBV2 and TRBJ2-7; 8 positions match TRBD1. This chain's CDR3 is CASRGRTGPLLGQYF. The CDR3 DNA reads TGTGCCAGCAGGGGGCGGACAGGGCCTCTACTTGGGCAGTACTTC.